This T cell receptor (beta chain) was captured in a study of T-cell memory formation after mild COVID-19. Study-level background: Among the donors, TCR clusters were largely specific to each donor.

General observations from the study: Clones shrinking between day 15 and 85 showed a balanced CD4/CD8 split, and those that grew later tilted toward CD4+. There were some responding clones in pre-infection memory, which suggested that cross-reactive memory had joined.

Barcoded TCR alpha and TCR beta cDNA libraries with UMIs came from 5'RACE using constant-segment primers. TCRdb analysed the 5' RACE reads with MiXCR anew, one entry per CDR3 protein. Here the sample spans about 360,000 distinct CDR3 sequences, 10% to 15% being singletons. Notes on this clonotype: Its antigen remains unknown.

This CDR3 region has 15 residues. The V gene's germline CDR1 is MNHNS and CDR2 SASEGT. The V end lost 2 bases, the J end lost 0 bases, and 10 bases lay between the germline ends. The sequenced sample was PBMCs or a T cell subset sorted from them (not recorded which). The receptor comes from a man aged 18 to 35 who had mild COVID-19 (a few samples of this study predate the infection). Cell type and time point are not known. This chain links TRBV6-1 with TRBJ1-1; possibly TRBD1 for D (5 bases). CDR3: CASSEPGRMNTEAFF. The CDR3 DNA sequence: TGTGCCAGCAGTGAACCGGGACGGATGAACACTGAAGCTTTCTTT.